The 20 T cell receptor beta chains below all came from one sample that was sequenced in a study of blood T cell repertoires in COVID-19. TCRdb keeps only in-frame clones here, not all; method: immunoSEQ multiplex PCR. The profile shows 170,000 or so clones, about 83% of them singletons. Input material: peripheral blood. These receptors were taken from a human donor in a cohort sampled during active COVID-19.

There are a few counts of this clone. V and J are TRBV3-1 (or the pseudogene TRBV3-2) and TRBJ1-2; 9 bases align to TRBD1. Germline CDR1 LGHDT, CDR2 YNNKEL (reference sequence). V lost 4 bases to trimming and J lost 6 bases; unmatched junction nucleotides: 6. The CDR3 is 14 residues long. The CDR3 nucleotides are TGTGCCAGCAGCCCGGGACAGGGAATCCATGGCTACACCTTC. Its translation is CASSPGQGIHGYTF.

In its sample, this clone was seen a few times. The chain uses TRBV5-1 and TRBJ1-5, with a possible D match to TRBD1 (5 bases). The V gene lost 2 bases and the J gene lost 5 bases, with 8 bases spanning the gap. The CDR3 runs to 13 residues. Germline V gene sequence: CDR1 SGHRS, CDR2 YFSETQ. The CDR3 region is CASSFAGDQPQHF. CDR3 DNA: TGCGCCAGCAGCTTTGCGGGGGATCAGCCCCAGCATTTT.

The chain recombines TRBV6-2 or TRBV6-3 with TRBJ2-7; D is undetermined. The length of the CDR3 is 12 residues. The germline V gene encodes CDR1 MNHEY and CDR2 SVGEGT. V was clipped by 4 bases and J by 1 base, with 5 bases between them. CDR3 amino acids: CASSWASYEQYF. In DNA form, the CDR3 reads TGTGCCAGCAGTTGGGCTTCCTACGAGCAGTACTTC.

CDR3 coding DNA: TGTGCCAGCACCCGGGACAGGAGAAGGATTCTAGCCAAAAACATTCAGTACTTC. It is translated as CASTRDRRRILAKNIQYF. This chain connects TRBV21-1 to TRBJ2-4; the DNA was not used to check the table's D call, TRBD1. TRBV21-1 is assigned pseudogene status. This CDR3 contains 18 residues.

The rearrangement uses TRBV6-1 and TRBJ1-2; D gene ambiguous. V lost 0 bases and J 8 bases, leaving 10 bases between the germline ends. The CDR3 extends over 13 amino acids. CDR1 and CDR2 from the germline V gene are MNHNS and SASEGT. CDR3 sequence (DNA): TGTGCCAGCAGTGAAGCAGGGAGGGCGGGCTACACCTTC. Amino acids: CASSEAGRAGYTF.

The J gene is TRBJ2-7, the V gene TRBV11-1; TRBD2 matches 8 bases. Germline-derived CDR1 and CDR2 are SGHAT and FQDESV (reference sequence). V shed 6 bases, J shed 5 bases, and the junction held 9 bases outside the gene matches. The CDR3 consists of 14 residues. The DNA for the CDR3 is TGTGCCAGCAGTCTAAGCGGGAGCCACCACGAGCAGTACTTC. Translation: CASSLSGSHHEQYF.

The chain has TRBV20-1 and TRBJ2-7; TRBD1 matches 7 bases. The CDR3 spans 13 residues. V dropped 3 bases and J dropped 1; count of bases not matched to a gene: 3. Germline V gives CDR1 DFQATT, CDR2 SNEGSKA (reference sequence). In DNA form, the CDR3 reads TGCAGTGCTAGTGGGACAGAGTCCTACGAGCAGTACTTC. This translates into CSASGTESYEQYF.

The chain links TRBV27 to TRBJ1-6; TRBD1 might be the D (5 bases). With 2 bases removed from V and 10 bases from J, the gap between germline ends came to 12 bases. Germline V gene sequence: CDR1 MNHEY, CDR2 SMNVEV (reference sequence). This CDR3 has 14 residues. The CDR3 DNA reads TGTGCCAGCAGTTTAGTCATAAGGGGCTCACCCCTCCACTTT. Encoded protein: CASSLVIRGSPLHF.

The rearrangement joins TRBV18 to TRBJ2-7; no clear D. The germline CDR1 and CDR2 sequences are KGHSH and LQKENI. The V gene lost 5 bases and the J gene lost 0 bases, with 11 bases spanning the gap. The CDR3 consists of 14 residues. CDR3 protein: CASSSTGSSYEQYF. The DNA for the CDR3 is TGTGCCAGCTCAAGCACCGGTAGCTCCTACGAGCAGTACTTC.

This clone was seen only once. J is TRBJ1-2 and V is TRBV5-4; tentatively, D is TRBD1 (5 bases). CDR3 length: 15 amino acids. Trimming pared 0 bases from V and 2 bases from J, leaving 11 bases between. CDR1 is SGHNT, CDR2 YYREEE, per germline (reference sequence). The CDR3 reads CASSLEQVPNYGYTF. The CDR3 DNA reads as TGTGCCAGCAGCTTGGAACAGGTTCCGAACTATGGCTACACCTTC.

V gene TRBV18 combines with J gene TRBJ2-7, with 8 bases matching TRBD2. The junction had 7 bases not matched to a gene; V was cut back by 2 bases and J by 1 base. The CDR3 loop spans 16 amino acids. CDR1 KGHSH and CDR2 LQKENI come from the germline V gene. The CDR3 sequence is CASSPSPSGSSYEQYF. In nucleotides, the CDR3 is TGTGCCAGCTCACCATCACCTAGCGGGTCTTCCTACGAGCAGTACTTC. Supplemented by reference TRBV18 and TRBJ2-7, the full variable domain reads NAGVMQNPRHLVRRRGQEARLRCSPMKGHSHVYWYRQLPEEGLKFMVYLQKENIIDESGMPKERFSAEFPKEGPSILRIQQVVRGDSAAYFCASSPSPSGSSYEQYFGPGTRLTVT.

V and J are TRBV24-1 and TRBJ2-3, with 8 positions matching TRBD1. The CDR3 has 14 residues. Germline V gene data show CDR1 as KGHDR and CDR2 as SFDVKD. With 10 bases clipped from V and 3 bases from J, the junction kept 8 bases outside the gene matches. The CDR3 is CATTDRAGTDTQYF. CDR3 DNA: TGTGCCACTACGGACAGGGCGGGGACAGATACGCAGTATTTT.

The CDR3, as DNA: TGTGCCAGCAGTTGGACAGGTAACGAGCAGTACTTC. This encodes CASSWTGNEQYF. The chain recombines TRBV27 with TRBJ2-7, with 7 positions matching TRBD1. With V trimmed by 4 bases and J by 5 bases, 2 bases remained unmatched. The CDR3 is 12 amino acids. The germline V gene has CDR1 MNHEY and CDR2 SMNVEV (reference sequence).

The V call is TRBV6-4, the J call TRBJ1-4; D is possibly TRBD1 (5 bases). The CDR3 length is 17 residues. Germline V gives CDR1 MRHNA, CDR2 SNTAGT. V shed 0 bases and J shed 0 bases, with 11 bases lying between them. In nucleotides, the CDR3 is TGTGCCAGCAGTGACTCCCGCAGGGTAGCAACTAATGAAAAACTGTTTTTT. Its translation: CASSDSRRVATNEKLFF.

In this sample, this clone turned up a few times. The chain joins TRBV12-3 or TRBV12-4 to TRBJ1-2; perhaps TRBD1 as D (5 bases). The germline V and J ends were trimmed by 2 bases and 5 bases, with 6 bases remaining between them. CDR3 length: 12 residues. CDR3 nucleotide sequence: TGTGCCAGCAGTTTACAGGGTTATGGCTACACCTTC. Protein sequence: CASSLQGYGYTF.

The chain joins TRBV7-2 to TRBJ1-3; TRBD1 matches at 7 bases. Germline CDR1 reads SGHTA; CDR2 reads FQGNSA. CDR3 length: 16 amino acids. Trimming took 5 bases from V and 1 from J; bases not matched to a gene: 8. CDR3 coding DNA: TGTGCCAGCAGCAGCATCCGGGACAGATCTGGAAACACCATATATTTT. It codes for CASSSIRDRSGNTIYF.

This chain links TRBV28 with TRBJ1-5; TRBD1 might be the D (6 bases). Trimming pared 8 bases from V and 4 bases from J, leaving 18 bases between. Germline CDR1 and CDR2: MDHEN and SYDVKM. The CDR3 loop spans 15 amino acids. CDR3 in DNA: TGTGCCAGCCGGGCGGGGGGGCAAACAAATCAGCCCCAGCATTTT. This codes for CASRAGGQTNQPQHF.

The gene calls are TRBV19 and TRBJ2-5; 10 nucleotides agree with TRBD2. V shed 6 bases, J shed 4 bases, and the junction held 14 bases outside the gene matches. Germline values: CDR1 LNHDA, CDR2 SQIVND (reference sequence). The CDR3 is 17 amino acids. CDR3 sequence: CASSPERLAGRGETQYF. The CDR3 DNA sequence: TGTGCCAGTAGCCCCGAGAGACTAGCGGGTCGGGGAGAGACCCAGTACTTC.

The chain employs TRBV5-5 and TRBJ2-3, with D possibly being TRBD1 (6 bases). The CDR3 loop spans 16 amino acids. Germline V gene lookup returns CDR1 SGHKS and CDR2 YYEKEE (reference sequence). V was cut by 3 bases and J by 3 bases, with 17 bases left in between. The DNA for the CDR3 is TGTGCCAGCAGCTCACAACCTCTACAGGGTACAGATACGCAGTATTTT. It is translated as CASSSQPLQGTDTQYF.

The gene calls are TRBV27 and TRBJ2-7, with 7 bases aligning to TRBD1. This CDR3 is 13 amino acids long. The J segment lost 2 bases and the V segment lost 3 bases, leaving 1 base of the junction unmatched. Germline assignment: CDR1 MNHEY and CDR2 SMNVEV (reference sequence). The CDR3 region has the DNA TGTGCCAGCAGTTTTCAGGGGGCCTACGAGCAGTACTTC. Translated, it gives CASSFQGAYEQYF.